This TCR beta chain was documented in a study of shared clonotypes between healthy human individuals. Whole-study context: Plates per donor: three CD4 naive, three CD4 memory, two CD8 naive, one CD8 memory. Study-wide findings and caveats: Around 4.9% of naive CD4 clonotypes were shared across a few donors. Relative to memory subsets, naive subsets generally showed larger estimated richness.

For this clone: Its antigen is currently unknown.

Per the study methods: From ImmunoSEQ came sequences covering only the junction and carrying no quality scores, so filtering differed. The assay was immunoSEQ multiplex PCR, and TCRdb's table has in-frame clones only and misses some. V and J calls and clone size come straight from that table; D and trimming were deduced from the DNA. Here the sample spans roughly 2 million clones, just under 95% being singletons. Naive CD8 isolation took CD45RO-negative cells positively selected for CCR7 and excluded terminally differentiated effector memory CD45RA+ cells. The CDR3 contains 16 residues. V shed 8 bases and J shed 0 bases, with 19 bases lying between them. Germline assignment: CDR1 MNHEY and CDR2 SMNVEV (reference sequence).

The source is a man aged 18 to 30 in good health. The V gene is TRBV27, the J gene TRBJ1-2; a possible D gene is TRBD1 (6 bases). Sequencing input: naive CD8+ T cells sorted from blood. The CDR3 sequence is CASSSFDRLTNYGYTF. The CDR3 DNA follows: TGTGCCAGCTCTTCTTTTGACAGGCTTACTAACTATGGCTACACCTTC.